This entry describes one TCR beta chain. Its specific antigen is unknown. No base-level quality is on record; no much larger clone is a single base apart. TCRbeta CDR3 regions were amplified from genomic DNA by means of the immunoSEQ Assay, a bias-controlled multiplex PCR. For the original study's pipeline: The number of nucleated cells in each sample was estimated from the amplification of reference gene primers within the assay. To quantify the absolute abundance of each unique TCRbeta CDR3 rearrangement, sequence reads were collapsed and filtered. For each sample, productive Simpson clonality was calculated as the square root of Simpson's diversity index over productive rearrangements. As stored in TCRdb, this immuneACCESS dataset retains in-frame rearrangements with V and J assigned. A fraction of the clones does not appear; measured against another copy, unresolved V genes explain less than half of the discrepancy, and the remainder lacks a known reason. That table furnishes V, J and clone size, whereas the DNA furnished D and trimming. Across this sample there are 350,000 or so clones, with around 87% seen only once. The ten top clones hold roughly a tenth of the sample.

At one collaborating source in Seattle, patients were enrolled during active infection and were followed longitudinally through the course of disease. Collaborating institutions collected whole blood in K2EDTA tubes following their own protocols. For TCRbeta analysis, collaborators shipped samples as frozen whole blood, isolated PBMCs, or DNA extracted from either of those sample types. The data originate from a study of blood T cell repertoires in COVID-19 (dated by TCRdb to 2018 to 2021). Background for the entire study: Collaborator samples came from the United States, Italy and Spain and covered acute and convalescent phases of COVID-19. The prospective study material was composed of cDNA or gDNA derived from T cells, B-cell-depleted T cells, or PBMCs. Subjects who had been exposed to COVID-19, were actively infected with it, or had recovered from it provided the deeply sampled blood TCRbeta repertoires that made up the dataset. The repertoires were made available in a free public database intended to serve as a resource for research on the immune response to SARS-CoV-2. The samples were drawn from the first 160 participants of the ongoing ImmuneRACE study and from 1,254 subjects provided by 6 global collaborators. Sample metadata almost always included a de-identified subject ID, COVID-19 status, age in years and sex. Where available, HLA class I and class II types were taken from metadata supplied by the sample provider and were not determined by assay-based typing.

General study outcomes and caveats: Clinical and demographic metadata were provided uncurated, with the amount varying by source and participant.

Trimming takes 5 bases from V and 3 bases from J, and the germline ends sit 17 bases apart. The CDR3 measures 16 amino acids from cysteine to phenylalanine. The only DNA kept is the CDR3, 48 bases in frame from the first base. Sequences LGHDT (CDR1) and YNNKEL (CDR2) are obtained from the germline V gene (reference sequence). Sample: peripheral blood. The clonotype was recovered from a woman aged 25 to 39 with COVID-19, enrolled during active disease. The receptor chain draws on TRBV3-1 (or the pseudogene TRBV3-2) and TRBJ2-4; TRBD2 is a weak D gene call, 5 bases matching. The nucleotide sequence reads as follows: TGTGCCAGCAGCAGCGGTGAGGGATACGACAAAAACATTCAGTACTTC. This translates into CASSSGEGYDKNIQYF.